This T cell receptor (beta chain) was retrieved from a study of T cell changes during pregnancy in multiple sclerosis. The assay was immunoSEQ multiplex PCR, and TCRdb's table has in-frame clones only and misses some. The repertoire holds under 90,000 clones, with over 85% as singletons. The CDR3 spans 17 residues. CDR1 is KGHSH, CDR2 LQKENI, per germline. The germline V and J ends were trimmed by 3 bases and 0 bases, with 12 bases remaining between them. Specimen: peripheral blood, collected after pregnancy. This sequence was found in a female donor in good health, enrolled as a control in a pregnancy study. The V gene is TRBV18, the J gene TRBJ2-6; D is possibly TRBD2 (5 bases). CDR3 DNA: TGTGCCAGCTCACCGGGCGGGTACACCTCTGGGGCCAACGTCCTGACTTTC. It yields the protein CASSPGGYTSGANVLTF.